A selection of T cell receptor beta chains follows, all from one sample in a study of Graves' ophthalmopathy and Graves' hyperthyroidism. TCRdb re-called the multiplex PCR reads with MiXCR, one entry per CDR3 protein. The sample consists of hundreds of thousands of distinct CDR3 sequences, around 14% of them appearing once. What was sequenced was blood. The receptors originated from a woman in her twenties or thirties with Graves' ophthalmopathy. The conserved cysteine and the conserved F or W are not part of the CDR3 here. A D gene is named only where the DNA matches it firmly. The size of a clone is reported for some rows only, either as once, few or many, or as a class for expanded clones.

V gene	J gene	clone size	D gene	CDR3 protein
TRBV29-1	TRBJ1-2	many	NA	SVDHADFNYGYT
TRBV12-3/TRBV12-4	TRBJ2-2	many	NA	ASSLGFTGELF
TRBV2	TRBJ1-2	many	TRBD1	ASSVPGTGSYGYT
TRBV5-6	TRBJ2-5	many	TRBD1	ASSLLGGQGQETQY
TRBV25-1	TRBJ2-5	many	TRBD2	ASTPTSGTVETQY
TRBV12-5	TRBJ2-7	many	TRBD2	ASGISGRDEQY
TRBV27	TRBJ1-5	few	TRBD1	ASRTGGFNQPQH
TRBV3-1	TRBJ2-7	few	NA	ASSQGHRVYEQY
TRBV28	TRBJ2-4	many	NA	ASSLPWMGGPAKNIQY
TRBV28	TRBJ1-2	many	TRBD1	ASSWDRVYGYT
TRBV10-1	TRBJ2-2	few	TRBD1	ASRKRQGAGELF
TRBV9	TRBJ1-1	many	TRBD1	ASSPRQGGSEAF
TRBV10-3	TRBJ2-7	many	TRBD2	AIGRTSGEYEQY
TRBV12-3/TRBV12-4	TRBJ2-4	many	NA	ASSLHEGNIKY
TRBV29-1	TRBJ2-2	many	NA	SVDADTGELF
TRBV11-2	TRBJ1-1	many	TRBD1	ASSQTGVWENTEAF
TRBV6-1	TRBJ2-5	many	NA	ASRPSGFPGETQY
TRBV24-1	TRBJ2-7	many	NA	ATSDSGGSYEQY
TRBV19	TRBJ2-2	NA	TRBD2	ASSTIRQPGGTGELF
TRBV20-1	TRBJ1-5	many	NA	SATTSFRTQPQH
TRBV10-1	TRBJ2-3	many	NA	ASSKGAGDTQY
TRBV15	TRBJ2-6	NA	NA	AASRVAGANVLT
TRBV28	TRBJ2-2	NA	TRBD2	ASRRGSNTGELF
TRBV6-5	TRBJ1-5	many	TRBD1	ASSNGDRDSNQPQH
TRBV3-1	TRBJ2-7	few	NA	ASSQAGRARYEQY
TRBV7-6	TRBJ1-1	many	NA	ASSLPGTLGRTLGTEAF
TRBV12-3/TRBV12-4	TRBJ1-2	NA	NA	ASIKGLGSYGYT
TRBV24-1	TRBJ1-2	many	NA	ATRIRRLMDLYGYT
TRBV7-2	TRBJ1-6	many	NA	ASSLGYNSPLH
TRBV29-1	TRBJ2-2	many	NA	SVVGRTGELF
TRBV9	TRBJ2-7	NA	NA	ASSAGTQSGEQY
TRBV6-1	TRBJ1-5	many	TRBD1	ASRRGLENQPQH
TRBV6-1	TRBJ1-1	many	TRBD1	ASTTGAHTEAF
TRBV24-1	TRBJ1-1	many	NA	ATSDIRNTEAF
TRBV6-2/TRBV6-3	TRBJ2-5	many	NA	ASSYSGHPRETQY
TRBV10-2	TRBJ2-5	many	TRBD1	ASQFDRGRPLQETQY
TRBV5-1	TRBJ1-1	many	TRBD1	ASSSGQGDEAF
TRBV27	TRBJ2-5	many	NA	ASSSGALETQY
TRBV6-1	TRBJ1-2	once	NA	ASSPLRDGLYGYT
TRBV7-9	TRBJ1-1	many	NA	ASSSISGRNTEAF
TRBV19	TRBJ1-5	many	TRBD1	ATRRQGGNQPQH
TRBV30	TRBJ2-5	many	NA	ASSGHDQETQY
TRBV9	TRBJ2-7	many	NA	ASNSGGNSYEQY
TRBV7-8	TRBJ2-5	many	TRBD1	ASSLTQGRNQETQY
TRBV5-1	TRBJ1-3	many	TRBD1	ASSPTTNDRDIAGNTIY
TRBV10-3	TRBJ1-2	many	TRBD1	AITRQGIGYGYT
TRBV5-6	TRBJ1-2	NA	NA	ASSKGDPLTGDT
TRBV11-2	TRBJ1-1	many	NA	ASSLDPEYTEAF
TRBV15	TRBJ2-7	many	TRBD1	ATSRGTGQGNYEQY